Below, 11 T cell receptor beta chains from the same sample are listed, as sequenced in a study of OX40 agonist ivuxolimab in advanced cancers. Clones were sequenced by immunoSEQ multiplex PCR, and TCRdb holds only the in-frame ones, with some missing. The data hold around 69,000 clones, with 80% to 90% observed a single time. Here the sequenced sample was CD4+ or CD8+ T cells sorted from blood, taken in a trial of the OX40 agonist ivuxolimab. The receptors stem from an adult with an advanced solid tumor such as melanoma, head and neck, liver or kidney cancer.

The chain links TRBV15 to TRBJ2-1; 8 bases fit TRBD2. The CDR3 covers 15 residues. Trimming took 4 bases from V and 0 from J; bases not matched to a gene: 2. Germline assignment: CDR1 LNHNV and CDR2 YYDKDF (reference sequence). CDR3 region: CATSTGGDSYNEQFF. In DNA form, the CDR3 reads TGTGCCACCAGCACCGGGGGGGACTCCTACAATGAGCAGTTCTTC.

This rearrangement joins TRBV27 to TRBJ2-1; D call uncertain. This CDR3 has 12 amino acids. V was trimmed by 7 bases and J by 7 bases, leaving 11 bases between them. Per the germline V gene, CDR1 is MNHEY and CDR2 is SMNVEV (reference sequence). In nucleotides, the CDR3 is TGTGCCAGCACGGACCGCCTGAATGAGCAGTTCTTC. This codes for CASTDRLNEQFF.

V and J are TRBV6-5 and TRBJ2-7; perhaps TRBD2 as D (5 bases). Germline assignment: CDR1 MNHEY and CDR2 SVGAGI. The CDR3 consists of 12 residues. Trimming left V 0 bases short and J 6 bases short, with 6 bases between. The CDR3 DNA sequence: TGTGCCAGCAGTTACTCCGGAGGCGAGCAGTACTTC. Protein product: CASSYSGGEQYF.

DNA of the CDR3: TGTGCCAGTAGTCCGGGACAGGGTAACTATGGCTACACCTTC. This gives the protein CASSPGQGNYGYTF. The chain has TRBV19 and TRBJ1-2; 9 bases match TRBD1. Germline-derived CDR1 and CDR2 are LNHDA and SQIVND (reference sequence). The CDR3 consists of 14 residues. The V gene end was trimmed by 5 bases and the J gene end by 1 base; junction bases not matched to a gene: 2.

In DNA form, the CDR3 reads TGTGCCACCTTGCTAGACACCAACTCCTACAATGAGCAGTTCTTC. This encodes CATLLDTNSYNEQFF. The chain recombines TRBV28 with TRBJ2-1; D remains unclear. The germline CDR1 and CDR2 sequences are MDHEN and SYDVKM. The CDR3 covers 15 residues. V lost 10 bases and J lost 0, with 16 bases in between.

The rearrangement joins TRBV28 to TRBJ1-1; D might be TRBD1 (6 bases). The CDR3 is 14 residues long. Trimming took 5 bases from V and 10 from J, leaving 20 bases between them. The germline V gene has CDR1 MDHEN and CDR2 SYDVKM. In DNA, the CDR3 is TGTGCCAGCAGTATCCTGGACAGAGGAGGAGGAGCTTTCTTT. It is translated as CASSILDRGGGAFF. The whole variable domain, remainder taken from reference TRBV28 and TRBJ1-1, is DVKVTQSSRYLVKRTGEKVFLECVQDMDHENMFWYRQDPGLGLRLIYFSYDVKMKEKGDIPEGYSVSREKKERFSLILESASTNQTSMYLCASSILDRGGGAFFGQGTRLTVV.

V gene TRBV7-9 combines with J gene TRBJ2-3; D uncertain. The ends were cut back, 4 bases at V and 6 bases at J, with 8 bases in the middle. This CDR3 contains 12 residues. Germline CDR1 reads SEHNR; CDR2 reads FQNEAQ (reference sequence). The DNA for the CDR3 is TGTGCCAGCAGCTGGGAACTGGATACGCAGTATTTT. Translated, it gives CASSWELDTQYF.

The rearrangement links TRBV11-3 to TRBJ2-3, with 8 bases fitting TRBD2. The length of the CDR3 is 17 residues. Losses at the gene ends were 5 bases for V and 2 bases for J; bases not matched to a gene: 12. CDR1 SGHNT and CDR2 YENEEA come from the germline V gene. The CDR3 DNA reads TGTGCCAGCAGCGATAGAGAAAGCGGGAGCGCCACAGATACGCAGTATTTT. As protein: CASSDRESGSATDTQYF.

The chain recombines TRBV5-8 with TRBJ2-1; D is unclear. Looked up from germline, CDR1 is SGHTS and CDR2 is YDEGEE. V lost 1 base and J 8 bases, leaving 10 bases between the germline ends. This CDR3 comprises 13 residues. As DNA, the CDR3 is TGTGCCAGCAGCTTGTGGGGTACCCATGAGCAGTTCTTC. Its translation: CASSLWGTHEQFF.

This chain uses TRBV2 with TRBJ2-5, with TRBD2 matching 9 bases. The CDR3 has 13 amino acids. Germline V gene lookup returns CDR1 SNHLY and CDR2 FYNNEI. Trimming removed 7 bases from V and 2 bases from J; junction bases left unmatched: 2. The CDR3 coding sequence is TGTGCCAGCACGGGACTAGCTCAAGAGACCCAGTACTTC. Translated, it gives CASTGLAQETQYF.

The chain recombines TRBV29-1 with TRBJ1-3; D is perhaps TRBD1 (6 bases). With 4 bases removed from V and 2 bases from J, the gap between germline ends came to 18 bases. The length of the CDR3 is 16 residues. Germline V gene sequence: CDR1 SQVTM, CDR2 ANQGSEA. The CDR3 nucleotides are TGCAGCGTTGGTGAGGGGGGCTGGCTAGCTGGAAACACCATATATTTT. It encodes CSVGEGGWLAGNTIYF.